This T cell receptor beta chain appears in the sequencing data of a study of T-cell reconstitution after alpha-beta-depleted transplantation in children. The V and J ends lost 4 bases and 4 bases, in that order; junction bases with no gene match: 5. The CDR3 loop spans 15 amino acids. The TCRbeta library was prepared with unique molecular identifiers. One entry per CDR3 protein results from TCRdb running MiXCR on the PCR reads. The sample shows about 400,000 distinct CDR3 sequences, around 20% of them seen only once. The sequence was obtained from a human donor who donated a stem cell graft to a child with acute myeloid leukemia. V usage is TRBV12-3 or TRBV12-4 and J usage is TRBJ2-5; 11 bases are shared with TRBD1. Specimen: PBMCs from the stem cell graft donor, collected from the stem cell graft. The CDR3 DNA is TGTGCCAGCAGTTCCCCGGGACAGGGGGGAGAGACCCAGTACTTC. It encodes CASSSPGQGGETQYF.